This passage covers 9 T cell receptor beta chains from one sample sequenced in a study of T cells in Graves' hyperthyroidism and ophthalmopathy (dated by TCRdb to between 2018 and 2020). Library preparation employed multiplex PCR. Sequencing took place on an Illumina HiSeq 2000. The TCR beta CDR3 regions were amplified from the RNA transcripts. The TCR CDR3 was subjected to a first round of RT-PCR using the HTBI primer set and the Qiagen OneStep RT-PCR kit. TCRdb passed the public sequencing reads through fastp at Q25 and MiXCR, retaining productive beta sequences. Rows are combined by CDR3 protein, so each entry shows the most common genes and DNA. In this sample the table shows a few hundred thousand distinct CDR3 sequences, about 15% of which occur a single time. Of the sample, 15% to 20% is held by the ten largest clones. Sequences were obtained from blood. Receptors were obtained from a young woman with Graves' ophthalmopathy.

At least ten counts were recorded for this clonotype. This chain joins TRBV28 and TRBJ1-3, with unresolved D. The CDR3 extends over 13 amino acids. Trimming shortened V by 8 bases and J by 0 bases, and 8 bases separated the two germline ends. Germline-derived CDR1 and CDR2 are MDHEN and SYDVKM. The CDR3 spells CASGETSGNTIYF. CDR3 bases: TGTGCCAGCGGGGAAACCTCTGGAAACACCATATATTTT.

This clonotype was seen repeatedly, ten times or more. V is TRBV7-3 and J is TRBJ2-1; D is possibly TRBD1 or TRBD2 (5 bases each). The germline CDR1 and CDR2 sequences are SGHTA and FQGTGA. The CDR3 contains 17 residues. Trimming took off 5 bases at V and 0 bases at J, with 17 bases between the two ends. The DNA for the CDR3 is TGTGCCAGCAGCAACTCCACCGGGACGATCTCCTACAATGAGCAGTTCTTC. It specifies CASSNSTGTISYNEQFF.

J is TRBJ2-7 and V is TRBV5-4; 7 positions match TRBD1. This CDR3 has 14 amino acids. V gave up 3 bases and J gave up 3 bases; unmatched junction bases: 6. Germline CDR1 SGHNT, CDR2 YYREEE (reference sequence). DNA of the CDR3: TGTGCCAGCAGCTACACTGGACAGGTCTACGAGCAGTACTTC. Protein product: CASSYTGQVYEQYF.

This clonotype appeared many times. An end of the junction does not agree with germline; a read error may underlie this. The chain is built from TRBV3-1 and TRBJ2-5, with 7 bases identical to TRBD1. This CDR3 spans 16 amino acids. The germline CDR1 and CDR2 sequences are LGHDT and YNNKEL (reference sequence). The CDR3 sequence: CANSRPDRLRLETQYF. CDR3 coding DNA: TGTGCCAACAGCCGACCGGACAGGTTAAGGCTAGAGACCCAGTACTTC.

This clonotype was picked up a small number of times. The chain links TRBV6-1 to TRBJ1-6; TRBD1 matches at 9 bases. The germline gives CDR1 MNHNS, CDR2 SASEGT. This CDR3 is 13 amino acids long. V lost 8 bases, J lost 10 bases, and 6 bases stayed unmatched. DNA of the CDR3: TGTGCCAGCGTAACAGGGGGCGTATCACCCCTCCACTTT. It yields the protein CASVTGGVSPLHF.

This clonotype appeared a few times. The CDR3 sequence is CASSQGVRLAGPGELFF. The CDR3 bases are TGTGCCAGCAGCCAAGGGGTCAGACTAGCGGGGCCCGGGGAGCTGTTTTTT. V and J are TRBV3-1 and TRBJ2-2; TRBD2 matches at 11 bases. Germline V gene lookup returns CDR1 LGHDT and CDR2 YNNKEL (reference sequence). J lost 6 bases, V lost 1 base, and 7 bases had no gene match. The CDR3 runs to 17 residues. Based on the CDR3 plus reference TRBV3-1 and TRBJ2-2, the full variable domain is DTAVSQTPKYLVTQMGNDKSIKCEQNLGHDTMYWYKQDSKKFLKIMFSYNNKELIINETVPNRFSPKSPDKAHLNLHINSLELGDSAVYFCASSQGVRLAGPGELFFGEGSRLTVL.

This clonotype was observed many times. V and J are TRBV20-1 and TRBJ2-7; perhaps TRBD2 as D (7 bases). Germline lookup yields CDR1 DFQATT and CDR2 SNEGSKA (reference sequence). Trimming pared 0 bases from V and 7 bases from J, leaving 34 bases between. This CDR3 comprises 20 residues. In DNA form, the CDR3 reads TGCAGTGCTAGAGATGTGCGCCGGCGGGGGCAATACTCACTTCGGGGGGAGCAGTACTTC. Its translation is CSARDVRRRGQYSLRGEQYF.

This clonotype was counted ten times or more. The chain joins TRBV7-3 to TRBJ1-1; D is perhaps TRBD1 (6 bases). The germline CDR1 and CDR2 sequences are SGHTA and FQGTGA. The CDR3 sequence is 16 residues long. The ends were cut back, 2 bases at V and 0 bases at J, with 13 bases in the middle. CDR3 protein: CASSLPLTGMNTEAFF. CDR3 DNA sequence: TGTGCCAGCAGCTTACCGTTGACAGGAATGAACACTGAAGCTTTCTTT.

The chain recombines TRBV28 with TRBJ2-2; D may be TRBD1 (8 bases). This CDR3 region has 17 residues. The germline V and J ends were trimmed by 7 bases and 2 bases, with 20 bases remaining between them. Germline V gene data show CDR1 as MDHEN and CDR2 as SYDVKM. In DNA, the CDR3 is TGTGCCAGCACTTCACAGGGGGGGTTCATTAACACCGGGGAGCTGTTTTTT. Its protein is CASTSQGGFINTGELFF.